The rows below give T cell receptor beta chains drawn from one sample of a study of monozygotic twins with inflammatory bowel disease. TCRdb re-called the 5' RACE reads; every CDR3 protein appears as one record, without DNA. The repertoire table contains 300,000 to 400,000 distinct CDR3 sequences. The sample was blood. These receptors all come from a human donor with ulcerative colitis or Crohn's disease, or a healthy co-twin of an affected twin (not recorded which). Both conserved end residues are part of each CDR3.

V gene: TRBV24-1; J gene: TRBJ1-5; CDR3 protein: CATSDFFKRGNQPQHF
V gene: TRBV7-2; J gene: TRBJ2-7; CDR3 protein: CASSFSGTGSIHEQYF
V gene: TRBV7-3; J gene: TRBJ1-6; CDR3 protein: CASSLQGTWNSPLHF
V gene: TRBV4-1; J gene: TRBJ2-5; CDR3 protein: CASSQGPAQGKETQYF
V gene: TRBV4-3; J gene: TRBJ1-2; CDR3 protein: CASSQDLTALGGYTF
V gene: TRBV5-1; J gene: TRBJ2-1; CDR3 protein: CASSLETSWNEQFF
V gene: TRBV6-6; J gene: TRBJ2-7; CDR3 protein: CASSYGSGGDEQYF
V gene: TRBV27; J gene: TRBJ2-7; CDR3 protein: CASRPSGVPYEQYF
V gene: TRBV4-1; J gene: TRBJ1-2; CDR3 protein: CASSHPLRQKGYTF
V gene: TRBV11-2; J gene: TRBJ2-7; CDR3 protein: CASNNRGTYEQYF
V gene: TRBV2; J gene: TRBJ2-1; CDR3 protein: CASSDWGVNEQFF
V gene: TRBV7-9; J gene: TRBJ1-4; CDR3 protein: CASSSRDGNNEKLFF
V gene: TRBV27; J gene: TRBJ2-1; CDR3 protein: CASSSQPPGQGIVNEQFF
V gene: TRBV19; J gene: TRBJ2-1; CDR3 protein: CASTPGLVYNEQFF
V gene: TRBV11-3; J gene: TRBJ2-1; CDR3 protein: CASSLEGRWVSDNEQFF
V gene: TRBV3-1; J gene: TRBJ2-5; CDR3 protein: CASSQDGKTQYF
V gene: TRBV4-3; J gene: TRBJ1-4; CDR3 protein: CASSQEPSSEKLFF
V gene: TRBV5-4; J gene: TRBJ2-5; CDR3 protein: CASSYTFEETQYF
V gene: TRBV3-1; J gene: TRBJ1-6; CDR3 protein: CASSQVRGERANSPLHF
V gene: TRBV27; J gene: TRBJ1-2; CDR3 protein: CASGQQRPGIPNGYTF
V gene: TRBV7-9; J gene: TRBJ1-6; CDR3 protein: CASSSPGLSSRNSPLHF
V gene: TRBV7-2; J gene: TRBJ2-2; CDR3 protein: CASSLVSKRSGELFF
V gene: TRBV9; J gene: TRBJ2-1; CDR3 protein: CASSVVGSDNEQFF
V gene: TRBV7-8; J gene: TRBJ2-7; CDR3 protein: CASSLAQGPGYEQYF
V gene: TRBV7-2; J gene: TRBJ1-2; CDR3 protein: CASSPRRYGYTF
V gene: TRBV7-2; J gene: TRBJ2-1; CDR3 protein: CASSLEGNGYNEQFF
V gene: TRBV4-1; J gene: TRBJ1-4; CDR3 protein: CASSQRFRKEKLFF
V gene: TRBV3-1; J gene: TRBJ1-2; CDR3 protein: CASSQVVAGNGYTF
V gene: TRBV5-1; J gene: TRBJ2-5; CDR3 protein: CASTLLDRFTQETQYF
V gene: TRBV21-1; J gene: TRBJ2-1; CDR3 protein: CASSKVQGRFCSYNEQFF
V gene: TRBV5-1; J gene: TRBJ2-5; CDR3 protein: CASSSLPGGTETQYF
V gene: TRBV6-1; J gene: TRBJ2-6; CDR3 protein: CASSEFRGGGSGANVLTF
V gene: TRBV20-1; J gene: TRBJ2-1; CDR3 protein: CSALNRDRSFNEQFF
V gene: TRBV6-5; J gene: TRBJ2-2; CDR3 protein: CASSYRYVSGELFF
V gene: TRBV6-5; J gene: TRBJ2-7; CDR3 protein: CASSYKGYSYEQYF
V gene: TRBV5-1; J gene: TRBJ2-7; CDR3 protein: CASSFGGDTYEQYF
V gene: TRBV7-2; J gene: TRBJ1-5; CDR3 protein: CASSLVWTGSQPQHF
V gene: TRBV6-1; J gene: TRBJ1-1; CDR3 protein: CASSGDRVGAFF
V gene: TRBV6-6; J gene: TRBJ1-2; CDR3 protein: CASSYNYGYTF
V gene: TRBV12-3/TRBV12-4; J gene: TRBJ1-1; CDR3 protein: CASSSSTLSAFF
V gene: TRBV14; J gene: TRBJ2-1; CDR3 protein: CASSQEGYNEQFF
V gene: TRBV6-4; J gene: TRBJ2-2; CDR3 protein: CASSDSAGGPGELFF
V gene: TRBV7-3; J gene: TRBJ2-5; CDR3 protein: CASSLMRTSGETQYF
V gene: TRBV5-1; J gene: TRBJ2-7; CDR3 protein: CASSWSTGAYEQYF
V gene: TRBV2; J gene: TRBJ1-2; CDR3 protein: CARAARGTETYGYTF
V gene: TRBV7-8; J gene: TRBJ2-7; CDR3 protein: CASSLAGRRAHEQYF
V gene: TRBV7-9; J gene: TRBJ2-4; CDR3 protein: CASSLARGQSKNIQYF
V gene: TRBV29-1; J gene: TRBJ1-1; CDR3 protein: CSVEDWEKGNTEAFF
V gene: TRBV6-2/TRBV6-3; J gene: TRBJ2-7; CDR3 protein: CTSSQVSYEQYF
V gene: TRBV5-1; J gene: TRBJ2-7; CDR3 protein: CASSLASGGPYEQYF
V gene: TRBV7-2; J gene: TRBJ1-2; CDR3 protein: CASSLSLRNYYGYTF
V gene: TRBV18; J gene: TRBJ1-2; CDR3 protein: CASSSVNYGYTF